A single sample is the source of the 11 T cell receptor beta chains below, sequenced in a study of cytomegalovirus exposure and HLA in healthy donors. The repertoire was sequenced with immunoSEQ multiplex PCR; TCRdb's copy has only in-frame clones and lacks some. Of some 290,000 clones listed, approximately 91% are singletons. Sequencing was done on a sample of PBMCs. The receptors were gathered from a man aged 25 to 45 in good health and CMV-seronegative.

V usage is TRBV7-2 and J usage is TRBJ2-3; D is possibly TRBD2 (5 bases). Trimming stripped 3 bases from V and 7 bases from J, with 8 bases between. The CDR3 has 12 residues. Germline V gives CDR1 SGHTA, CDR2 FQGNSA. This CDR3 is CASSFEGYTQYF. CDR3 coding DNA: TGTGCCAGCAGCTTTGAGGGATATACGCAGTATTTT.

The chain uses TRBV6-6 and TRBJ2-7, with 8 bases identical to TRBD1. V was pared by 1 base and J by 3 bases, with 5 bases of the junction left unmatched. The CDR3 runs to 15 residues. Germline V gene data show CDR1 as MNHNY and CDR2 as SVGAGI (reference sequence). This CDR3 is CASSYLPGQDYEQYF. The CDR3, as DNA: TGTGCCAGCAGTTACTTACCGGGACAGGACTACGAGCAGTACTTC.

In its sample, this clone was seen many times. This sequence joins TRBV4-1 and TRBJ1-2, with TRBD1 identical over 7 bases. V lost 0 bases to trimming and J lost 7 bases; unmatched junction nucleotides: 8. The germline V gene encodes CDR1 MGHRA and CDR2 YSYEKL. The CDR3 has 15 residues. The chain's CDR3 is CASSQDLRQGGGYTF. In nucleotides, the CDR3 is TGCGCCAGCAGCCAAGATCTTCGGCAGGGGGGTGGCTACACCTTC.

The rearrangement uses TRBV5-1 and TRBJ2-7; no reliable D call. Per germline, CDR1 SGHRS and CDR2 YFSETQ. CDR3 length equals 14 residues. Trimming took 0 bases from V and 2 from J, leaving 9 bases between them. The CDR3: CASSLVGSAYEQYF. The CDR3 coding sequence is TGCGCCAGCAGCTTGGTGGGCAGTGCCTACGAGCAGTACTTC.

The chain links TRBV30 to TRBJ2-1, with D possibly TRBD1 on 5 matching bases. V was clipped by 0 bases and J by 5 bases, with 17 bases between them. CDR1 is GTSNPN and CDR2 is SVGIG in the germline V gene (reference sequence). The CDR3 consists of 16 residues. The DNA of the CDR3 is TGTGCCTGGAGTGTACCCGCAGGGTGGTTGAACAATGAGCAGTTCTTC. Amino acid sequence: CAWSVPAGWLNNEQFF. Variable domain in full (rest from reference TRBV30 and TRBJ2-1): SQTIHQWPATLVQPVGSPLSLECTVEGTSNPNLYWYRQAAGRGLQLLFYSVGIGQISSEVPQNLSASRPQDRQFILSSKKLLLSDSGFYLCAWSVPAGWLNNEQFFGPGTRLTVL.

The chain has TRBV5-4 and TRBJ2-7; D is ambiguous. Germline V lookup: CDR1 SGHNT, CDR2 YYREEE (reference sequence). The CDR3 totals 13 residues. Trimming took off 8 bases at V and 0 bases at J, with 12 bases between the two ends. The CDR3 DNA is TGTGCCAGTCATGGGCGAAGCTCCTACGAGCAGTACTTC. The encoded protein is CASHGRSSYEQYF.

This chain links TRBV5-1 with TRBJ1-1, with a tentative D call TRBD1 (6 bases). Germline V gives CDR1 SGHRS, CDR2 YFSETQ. The CDR3 has 14 amino acids. V lost 5 bases to trimming and J lost 3 bases, with 14 bases between them. CDR3 in amino acids: CASRTQGLDTEAFF. The CDR3 region has the DNA TGCGCCAGCAGAACACAGGGTCTCGACACTGAAGCTTTCTTT.

The chain couples TRBV27 to TRBJ2-3; 10 positions agree with TRBD2. Germline V lookup: CDR1 MNHEY, CDR2 SMNVEV (reference sequence). With V trimmed by 4 bases and J by 4 bases, 2 bases remained unmatched. The CDR3 consists of 14 residues. CDR3 coding DNA: TGTGCCAGCAGTTCAGCGGGGGGGTCAGATACGCAGTATTTT. It codes for CASSSAGGSDTQYF.

The V and J genes are TRBV10-3 and TRBJ2-7; 8 bases match TRBD1. CDR1 ENHRY and CDR2 SYGVKD come from the germline V gene. This CDR3 has 16 amino acids. V shed 6 bases, J shed 7 bases, and the junction held 17 bases outside the gene matches. CDR3 in DNA: TGTGCCATCAGCACACTACAGGGGGTGACTCCCATGGAGCAGTACTTC. This translates into CAISTLQGVTPMEQYF.

The genes are TRBV19 and TRBJ2-5; the match to TRBD1 covers 7 bases. The junction had 6 bases not matched to a gene; V was cut back by 5 bases and J by 0 bases. The CDR3 contains 15 residues. In germline, CDR1 is LNHDA, CDR2 SQIVND (reference sequence). The CDR3 protein is CASSPRDSHQETQYF. In DNA form, the CDR3 reads TGTGCCAGTAGTCCCCGGGACAGCCACCAAGAGACCCAGTACTTC.

V usage is TRBV29-1 and J usage is TRBJ1-1, with D perhaps matching TRBD1 (5 bases). V lost 1 base to trimming and J lost 11 bases, with 17 bases between them. The CDR3 runs to 13 residues. The germline V gene has CDR1 SQVTM and CDR2 ANQGSEA. The CDR3 sequence: CSVEGTSSNRAFF. CDR3 bases: TGCAGCGTTGAAGGGACATCCTCCAATAGGGCTTTCTTT.